This T cell receptor beta chain emerged from a study of blood T cell repertoires in COVID-19. Source study methods: Amplification with reference gene primers provided the estimates of nucleated cell counts. Profiled with immunoSEQ multiplex PCR; TCRdb holds only in-frame clones, not every one. That table gives V, J and clone size, and the DNA gave D and trimming. The profile covers 200,000 or so clones, with approximately 87% appearing a single time and 2% to 2.5% taken by the ten largest. This CDR3 spans 12 amino acids. Trimming pared 3 bases from V and 7 bases from J, leaving 10 bases between. Germline-derived CDR1 and CDR2 are GTSNPN and SVGIG (reference sequence).

The sample comprised peripheral blood. The rearrangement uses TRBV30 and TRBJ1-5, with unresolved D. This receptor was identified in a woman aged 45-65 years with acute or convalescent COVID-19. As DNA, the CDR3 is TGTGCCTGGAGCCTCGAGGAGCAGCCCCAGCATTTT. Protein product: CAWSLEEQPQHF.